Listed here are 21 T cell receptor beta chains from one sample, sequenced in a study of blood T cell repertoires in COVID-19. Libraries were prepared by immunoSEQ multiplex PCR; TCRdb keeps only in-frame clonotypes and omits some of them. The repertoire consists of roughly 61,000 clones, with more than 85% occurring once and the leading ten covering 2% to 2.5%. The sequencing sample was made of peripheral blood. These receptors were taken from a man between 60 and 75 years old with acute or convalescent COVID-19.

The chain uses TRBV7-3 and TRBJ2-3, with 12 bases that match TRBD1. This CDR3 has 15 amino acids. Losses at the gene ends were 8 bases for V and 3 bases for J; bases not matched to a gene: 6. Germline V gene data show CDR1 as SGHTA and CDR2 as FQGTGA. The CDR3: CASGTGGGGTDTQYF. CDR3 DNA: TGTGCCAGCGGGACAGGGGGCGGAGGGACAGATACGCAGTATTTT. The full variable domain, rest sourced from reference TRBV7-3 and TRBJ2-3, is GAGVSQTPSNKVTEKGKYVELRCDPISGHTALYWYRQSLGQGPEFLIYFQGTGAADDSGLPNDRFFAVRPEGSVSTLKIQRTERGDSAVYLCASGTGGGGTDTQYFGPGTRLTVL.

The chain carries TRBV6-5 and TRBJ2-7, with 7 bases matching TRBD1. The CDR3 is made up of 14 amino acids. The J segment lost 2 bases and the V segment lost 5 bases, leaving 6 bases of the junction unmatched. Germline V CDR1 and CDR2: MNHEY, SVGAGI. CDR3 bases: TGTGCCAGCAGTCTAGGACAGGCCGCCTACGAGCAGTACTTC. The encoded protein is CASSLGQAAYEQYF.

The chain employs TRBV29-1 and TRBJ1-1; D is undetermined. The CDR3 totals 13 residues. V dropped 0 bases and J dropped 4 bases, with 9 bases sitting between them. In germline, CDR1 is SQVTM, CDR2 ANQGSEA. The chain's CDR3 is CSVEDGPGTEAFF. CDR3 DNA sequence: TGCAGCGTTGAAGATGGTCCGGGCACTGAAGCTTTCTTT.

The V and J genes are TRBV19 and TRBJ1-2; D perhaps matches TRBD1 (6 bases). The V gene's germline CDR1 is LNHDA and CDR2 SQIVND (reference sequence). Deletions cut 5 bases from V and 2 bases from J, with 12 bases between. This CDR3 is 14 amino acids long. The CDR3 reads CASSERGKNYGYTF. The CDR3 DNA reads as TGTGCCAGTAGTGAAAGGGGGAAGAACTATGGCTACACCTTC.

This sequence joins TRBV14 and TRBJ2-7, with D perhaps matching TRBD2 (5 bases). The CDR3 has 16 amino acids. V lost 3 bases to trimming and J lost 3 bases, with 18 bases between them. Per the germline V gene, CDR1 is SGHDN and CDR2 is FVKESK. This CDR3 is CASSQDITGLIYEQYF. CDR3 in DNA: TGTGCCAGCAGCCAGGATATAACCGGACTGATCTACGAGCAGTACTTC.

The J gene is TRBJ2-7, the V gene TRBV4-1; D is unresolved. CDR3 length: 14 amino acids. V gave up 4 bases and J gave up 1 base, with 11 bases separating them. Germline V gene lookup returns CDR1 MGHRA and CDR2 YSYEKL. The CDR3 sequence: CASSPNSFSYEQYF. CDR3 nucleotides: TGCGCCAGCAGCCCTAACAGCTTTTCCTACGAGCAGTACTTC.

This chain connects TRBV7-3 to TRBJ2-3, with 7 bases matching TRBD2. With V trimmed by 8 bases and J by 2 bases, 4 bases remained unmatched. CDR1 and CDR2 from the germline V gene are SGHTA and FQGTGA. The CDR3 has 13 amino acids. This CDR3 is CASGLENTDTQYF. In DNA, the CDR3 is TGTGCCAGCGGACTAGAGAACACAGATACGCAGTATTTT.

This clone came up once. V usage is TRBV6-1 and J usage is TRBJ2-5; D gene unclear. From germline, CDR1 is MNHNS and CDR2 SASEGT. There are 14 residues in the CDR3. Between the trimmed V and J ends, which lost 1 base and 3 bases, there was a span of 9 bases. The CDR3 reads CASSEVVPKETQYF. In DNA, the CDR3 is TGTGCCAGCAGTGAAGTGGTGCCTAAAGAGACCCAGTACTTC.

This chain connects TRBV7-9 to TRBJ1-3, with 7 positions matching TRBD1. The germline gives CDR1 SEHNR, CDR2 FQNEAQ (reference sequence). J lost 0 bases, V lost 5 bases, and 4 bases had no gene match. The CDR3 loop spans 15 amino acids. CDR3 bases: TGTGCCAGCAGCGCCACAGGGGACTCTGGAAACACCATATATTTT. Translating it yields CASSATGDSGNTIYF.

This chain uses TRBV6-5 with TRBJ2-1; TRBD2 agrees at 8 bases. The germline V gene encodes CDR1 MNHEY and CDR2 SVGAGI. This CDR3 has 13 residues. The V gene end was trimmed by 8 bases and the J gene end by 12 bases; junction bases not matched to a gene: 12. CDR3 residues: CASGQERESRQFF. The DNA for the CDR3 is TGTGCCAGCGGGCAAGAGCGGGAGTCTAGGCAGTTCTTC.

V and J are TRBV7-9 and TRBJ2-7; 10 positions agree with TRBD2. The length of the CDR3 is 15 residues. With V trimmed by 5 bases and J by 2 bases, 6 bases remained unmatched. Germline assignment: CDR1 SEHNR and CDR2 FQNEAQ (reference sequence). In nucleotides, the CDR3 is TGTGCCAGCAGCCCGACTAGCGGGTTAGCCTACGAGCAGTACTTC. Residues: CASSPTSGLAYEQYF.

This clone was observed once. The chain joins TRBV7-3 to TRBJ2-2; 8 bases are shared with TRBD2. This CDR3 contains 17 residues. Germline V CDR1 and CDR2: SGHTA, FQGTGA. The trim removed 1 base at V and 4 bases at J, leaving 8 bases unmatched. The CDR3 reads CASSLRRREGRTGELFF. The CDR3 DNA is TGTGCCAGCAGCTTAAGGCGACGGGAGGGCCGCACCGGGGAGCTGTTTTTT. The full variable domain, rest sourced from reference TRBV7-3 and TRBJ2-2, is GAGVSQTPSNKVTEKGKYVELRCDPISGHTALYWYRQSLGQGPEFLIYFQGTGAADDSGLPNDRFFAVRPEGSVSTLKIQRTERGDSAVYLCASSLRRREGRTGELFFGEGSRLTVL.

The chain has TRBV5-4 and TRBJ2-1, with 7 nucleotides matching TRBD1. CDR3 size: 14 residues. Germline values: CDR1 SGHNT, CDR2 YYREEE (reference sequence). V lost 4 bases, J lost 9 bases, and 10 bases stayed unmatched. The CDR3 loop is CASSPGTVIGEQFF. CDR3 DNA: TGTGCCAGCAGCCCGGGGACAGTGATAGGTGAGCAGTTCTTC.

This sequence joins TRBV24-1 and TRBJ2-7; 7 bases line up with TRBD2. The CDR3 runs 11 residues. Unmatched junction bases numbered 1, after V lost 7 bases and J lost 5 bases. Per the germline V gene, CDR1 is KGHDR and CDR2 is SFDVKD. CDR3: CATSRGDEQYF. The CDR3 region has the DNA TGTGCCACCAGCCGGGGGGACGAGCAGTACTTC.

The chain employs TRBV11-3 and TRBJ2-2, with 7 bases identical to TRBD1. This CDR3 has 14 amino acids. Germline CDR1 is SGHNT and CDR2 is YENEEA. J was trimmed by 6 bases and V by 8 bases; bases with no gene match: 9. The CDR3: CASGTQGYAGELFF. Here the CDR3 DNA reads TGTGCCAGCGGCACACAGGGGTACGCCGGGGAGCTGTTTTTT.

This chain uses TRBV11-3 with TRBJ2-5; 14 positions agree with TRBD2. The CDR3 contains 17 residues. Trimming took 4 bases from V and 5 from J; bases not matched to a gene: 9. Germline V CDR1 and CDR2: SGHNT, YENEEA. CDR3 region: CASSSGTSGSGGETQYF. CDR3 DNA: TGTGCCAGCAGCTCGGGGACTAGCGGGAGTGGGGGGGAGACCCAGTACTTC.

The CDR3 spells CSVQLAGDINEQYF. Written as DNA, the CDR3 is TGCAGCGTGCAACTAGCGGGAGATATCAACGAGCAGTACTTC. J is TRBJ2-7 and V is TRBV29-1; 11 positions match TRBD2. The CDR3 has 14 residues. Trimming took 6 bases from V and 5 from J; bases not matched to a gene: 9. The germline V gene encodes CDR1 SQVTM and CDR2 ANQGSEA.

The chain links TRBV5-8 to TRBJ1-5; tentative D call: TRBD1 (5 bases). The germline gives CDR1 SGHTS, CDR2 YDEGEE. The CDR3 is 15 amino acids. V lost 2 bases to trimming and J lost 5 bases, with 14 bases between them. The CDR3 DNA follows: TGTGCCAGCAGCTTAATCCGTGGGGGGGATCAGCCCCAGCATTTT. Translated, it gives CASSLIRGGDQPQHF. Together with reference TRBV5-8 and TRBJ1-5, the CDR3 gives the full variable domain: EAGVTQSPTHLIKTRGQQATLRCSPISGHTSVYWYQQALGLGLQFLLWYDEGEERNRGNFPPRFSGRQFPNYSSELNVNALELEDSALYLCASSLIRGGDQPQHFGDGTRLSIL.

The V gene is TRBV24-1, the J gene TRBJ1-2; D ambiguous. V gave up 3 bases and J gave up 5 bases, with 6 bases separating them. CDR3 length equals 12 residues. Germline V gene sequence: CDR1 KGHDR, CDR2 SFDVKD. The CDR3 sequence: CATSDPGYGYTF. DNA of the CDR3: TGTGCCACCAGTGATCCGGGGTATGGCTACACCTTC.

This sequence joins TRBV19 and TRBJ2-7, with D maybe TRBD2 (5 bases). Germline V lookup: CDR1 LNHDA, CDR2 SQIVND (reference sequence). CDR3 size: 10 residues. Trimming stripped 9 bases from V and 2 bases from J, with 5 bases between. The CDR3 DNA is TGTGCCAGCGGGACCTACGAGCAGTACTTC. This translates into CASGTYEQYF.

The V and J genes are TRBV7-3 and TRBJ1-2; 8 bases map to TRBD1. CDR1 SGHTA and CDR2 FQGTGA come from the germline V gene. CDR3 size: 15 residues. J was trimmed by 4 bases and V by 2 bases; bases with no gene match: 6. DNA of the CDR3: TGTGCCAGCAGCTTATCATCAGGGGGCGTCTATGGCTACACCTTC. Its protein is CASSLSSGGVYGYTF.